This T cell receptor (beta chain) stems from a study of shared clonotypes between healthy human individuals. The CDR3 extends over 16 amino acids. V lost 9 bases and J lost 6; bases outside the gene matches: 19. The germline V gene has CDR1 KGHSH and CDR2 LQKENI. This table comes from immunoSEQ multiplex PCR, and its TCRdb copy is limited to in-frame clones, with some not included. The sample includes some 2,000,000 clones, more than 90% seen only once; the top ten take roughly 0.13%. This chain uses TRBV18 with TRBJ2-5; 7 nucleotides line up with TRBD2. Sequencing was performed on naive CD4+ T cells sorted from blood. Subset given: CD45RA+ positively selected. The TCR comes from a young man in good health. The CDR3 is CASLFRSGRLRKTQYF. CDR3 DNA sequence: TGTGCCAGTTTGTTTCGGTCCGGGAGGTTGAGAAAGACCCAGTACTTC.